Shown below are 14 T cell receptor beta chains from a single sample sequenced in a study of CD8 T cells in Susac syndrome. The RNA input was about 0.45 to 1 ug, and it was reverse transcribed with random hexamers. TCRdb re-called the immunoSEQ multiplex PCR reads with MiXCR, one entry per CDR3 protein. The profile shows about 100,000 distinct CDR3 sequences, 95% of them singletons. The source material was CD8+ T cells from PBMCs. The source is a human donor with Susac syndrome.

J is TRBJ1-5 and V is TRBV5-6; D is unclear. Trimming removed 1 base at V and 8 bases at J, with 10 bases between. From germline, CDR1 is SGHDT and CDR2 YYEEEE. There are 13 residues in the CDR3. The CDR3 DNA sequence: TGTGCCAGCAGCTTGAGGGCCGGCGAGCCCCAGCATTTT. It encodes CASSLRAGEPQHF.

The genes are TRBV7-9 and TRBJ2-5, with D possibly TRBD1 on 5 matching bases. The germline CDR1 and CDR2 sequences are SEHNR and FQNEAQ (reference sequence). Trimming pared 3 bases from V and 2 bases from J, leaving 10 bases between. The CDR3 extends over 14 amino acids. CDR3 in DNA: TGTGCCAGCAGCTTTCTGACAGCTCAAGAGACCCAGTACTTC. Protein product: CASSFLTAQETQYF.

The CDR3 DNA sequence: TGCAGTGCAGATCCCGACACGAACCAACTAGATACGCAGTATTTT. This gives the protein CSADPDTNQLDTQYF. The V gene is TRBV20-1, the J gene TRBJ2-3, with D unresolved. Germline loops: CDR1 DFQATT, CDR2 SNEGSKA (reference sequence). The length of the CDR3 is 15 residues. With 6 bases removed from V and 5 bases from J, the gap between germline ends came to 21 bases.

CDR3 sequence (DNA): TGTGCCATCAGTAGGGACGGGAGCTCCTACGAGCAGTACTTC. Translated, it gives CAISRDGSSYEQYF. The chain links TRBV10-3 to TRBJ2-7; maybe TRBD2 (6 bases). The CDR3 sequence is 14 residues long. V lost 5 bases and J 0 bases, leaving 11 bases between the germline ends. Germline loops: CDR1 ENHRY, CDR2 SYGVKD.

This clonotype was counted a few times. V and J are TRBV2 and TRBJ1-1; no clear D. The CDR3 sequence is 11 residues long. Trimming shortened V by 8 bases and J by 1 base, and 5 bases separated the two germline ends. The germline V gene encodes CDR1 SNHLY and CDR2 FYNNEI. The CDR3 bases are TGTGCCAGCCGAACGAACACTGAAGCTTTCTTT. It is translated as CASRTNTEAFF. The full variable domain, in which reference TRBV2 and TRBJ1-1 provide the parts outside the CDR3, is EPEVTQTPSHQVTQMGQEVILRCVPISNHLYFYWYRQILGQKVEFLVSFYNNEISEKSEIFDDQFSVERPDGSNFTLKIRSTKLEDSAMYFCASRTNTEAFFGQGTRLTVV.

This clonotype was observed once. This CDR3 is CSVGRQGGSYNEQFF. The CDR3 nucleotides read TGCAGCGTTGGGAGACAGGGAGGCTCCTACAATGAGCAGTTCTTC. The chain joins TRBV29-1 to TRBJ2-1; D possibly corresponds to TRBD1 (7 bases). CDR1 SQVTM and CDR2 ANQGSEA come from the germline V gene. V was cut by 4 bases and J by 0 bases, with 13 bases left in between. This CDR3 is 15 amino acids long.

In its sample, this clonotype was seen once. The DNA for the CDR3 is TGTGCCAGCAGCTTGAATGGGGTTGATCAGCCCCAGCATTTT. Translation: CASSLNGVDQPQHF. The rearrangement links TRBV5-6 to TRBJ1-5; D unresolved. There are 14 residues in the CDR3. The V gene's germline CDR1 is SGHDT and CDR2 YYEEEE. Deletions cut 1 base from V and 5 bases from J, with 10 bases between.

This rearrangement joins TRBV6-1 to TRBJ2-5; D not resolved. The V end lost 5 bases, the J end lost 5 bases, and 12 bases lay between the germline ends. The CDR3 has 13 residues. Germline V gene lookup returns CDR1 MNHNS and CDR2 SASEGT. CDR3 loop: CASSKGLGETQYF. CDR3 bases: TGTGCCAGCAGTAAGGGCTTGGGGGAGACCCAGTACTTC.

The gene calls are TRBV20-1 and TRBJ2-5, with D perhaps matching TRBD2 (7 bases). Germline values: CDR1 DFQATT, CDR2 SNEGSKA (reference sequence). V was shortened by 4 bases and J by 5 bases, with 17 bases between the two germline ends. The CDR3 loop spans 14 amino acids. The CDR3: CSAIVRGAAETQYF. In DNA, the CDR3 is TGCAGTGCTATTGTTCGGGGGGCCGCGGAGACCCAGTACTTC.

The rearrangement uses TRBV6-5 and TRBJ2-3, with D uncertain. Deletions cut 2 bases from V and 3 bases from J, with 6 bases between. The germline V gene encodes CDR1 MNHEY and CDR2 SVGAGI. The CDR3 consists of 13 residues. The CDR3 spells CASSYTSTDTQYF. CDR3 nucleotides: TGTGCCAGCAGTTACACGTCTACAGATACGCAGTATTTT.

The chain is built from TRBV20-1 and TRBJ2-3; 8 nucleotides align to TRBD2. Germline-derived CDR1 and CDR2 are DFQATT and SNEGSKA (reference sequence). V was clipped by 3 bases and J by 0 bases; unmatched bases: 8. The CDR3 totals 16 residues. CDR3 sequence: CSARELAETSTDTQYF. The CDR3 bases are TGCAGTGCTAGGGAACTAGCGGAAACTAGCACAGATACGCAGTATTTT.

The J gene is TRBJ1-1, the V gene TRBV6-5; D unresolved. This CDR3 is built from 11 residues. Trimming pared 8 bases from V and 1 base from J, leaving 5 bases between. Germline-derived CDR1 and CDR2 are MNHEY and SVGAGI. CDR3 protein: CASGRNTEAFF. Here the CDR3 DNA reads TGTGCCAGCGGCAGGAACACTGAAGCTTTCTTT.

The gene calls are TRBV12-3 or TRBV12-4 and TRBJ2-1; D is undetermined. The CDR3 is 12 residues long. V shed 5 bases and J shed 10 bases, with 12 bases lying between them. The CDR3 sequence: CASSPPYMEQFF. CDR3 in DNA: TGTGCCAGCAGTCCCCCCTACATGGAGCAGTTCTTC.

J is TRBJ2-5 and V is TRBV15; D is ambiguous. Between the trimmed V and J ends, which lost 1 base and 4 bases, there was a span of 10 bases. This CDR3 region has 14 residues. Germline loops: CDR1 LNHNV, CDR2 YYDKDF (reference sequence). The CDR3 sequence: CATSRARSGETQYF. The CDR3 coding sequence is TGTGCCACCAGCAGAGCCAGGTCCGGAGAGACCCAGTACTTC.